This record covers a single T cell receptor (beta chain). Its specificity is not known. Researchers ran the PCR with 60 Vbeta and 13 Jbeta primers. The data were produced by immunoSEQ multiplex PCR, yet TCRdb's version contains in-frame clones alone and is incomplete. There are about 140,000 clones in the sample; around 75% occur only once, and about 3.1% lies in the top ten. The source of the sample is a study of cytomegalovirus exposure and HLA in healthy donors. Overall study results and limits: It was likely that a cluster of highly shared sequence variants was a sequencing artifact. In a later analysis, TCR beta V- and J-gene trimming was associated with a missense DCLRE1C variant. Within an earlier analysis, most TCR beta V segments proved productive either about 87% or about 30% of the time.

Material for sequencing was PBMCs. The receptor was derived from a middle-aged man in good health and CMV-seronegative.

The CDR3 bases are TGTGCCAGCAGCTTATTTGGACAGGGGGCTCCGAATCTCTCCTCTGGAAACACCATATATTTT. As protein: CASSLFGQGAPNLSSGNTIYF. V is TRBV7-3 and J is TRBJ1-3; 11 nucleotides align to TRBD1. This CDR3 region has 21 residues. The germline CDR1 and CDR2 sequences are SGHTA and FQGTGA. The J segment lost 0 bases and the V segment lost 2 bases, leaving 15 bases of the junction unmatched.